The 22 T cell receptor beta chains listed next were all sequenced from one sample in a study of early T cells in non-severe SARS-CoV-2 infection. Via MiXCR, TCRdb re-called the 5' RACE reads, giving one row per CDR3 protein. Of about 97,000 distinct CDR3 sequences in the sample, 9.5% to 12% are singletons; the top ten hold under 5%. Material: whole blood, obtained at baseline. Receptors were obtained from an adult who was a healthcare worker with PCR-confirmed SARS-CoV-2 infection or an uninfected control (not recorded which).

CDR3 sequence reads: CAWRTGERAYNSPLHF. In DNA, the CDR3 is TGTGCCTGGAGGACAGGGGAACGGGCCTATAATTCACCCCTCCACTTT. The chain employs TRBV30 and TRBJ1-6; 8 bases match TRBD1. Germline CDR1 GTSNPN, CDR2 SVGIG (reference sequence). The CDR3 is made up of 16 amino acids. J was trimmed by 2 bases and V by 3 bases; bases with no gene match: 6.

This clonotype was found many times. The chain links TRBV2 to TRBJ1-3; D unresolved. V was clipped by 6 bases and J by 4 bases, with 7 bases between them. The CDR3 is made up of 12 amino acids. Germline V lookup: CDR1 SNHLY, CDR2 FYNNEI. The CDR3 DNA reads as TGTGCCAGCAGGCCGATCGGAAACACCATATATTTT. Encoded protein: CASRPIGNTIYF.

This clonotype was observed at least ten times. The V and J genes are TRBV6-5 and TRBJ1-1; D uncertain. This CDR3 is 14 amino acids long. Germline assignment: CDR1 MNHEY and CDR2 SVGAGI. V lost 6 bases to trimming and J lost 1 base, with 12 bases between them. CDR3 nucleotides: TGTGCCAGCAGACGAGACTTCGAGAACACTGAAGCTTTCTTT. This sequence encodes CASRRDFENTEAFF.

This chain connects TRBV19 to TRBJ2-3; the D gene is possibly TRBD2 (5 bases). The germline CDR1 and CDR2 sequences are LNHDA and SQIVND (reference sequence). The CDR3 loop spans 14 amino acids. V was pared by 4 bases and J by 2 bases, with 10 bases between. CDR3 DNA: TGTGCCAGTAGTACCCTGAGGGACACAGATACGCAGTATTTT. It is translated as CASSTLRDTDTQYF.

There are a few counts of this clonotype. The V and J genes are TRBV4-3 and TRBJ2-7; the match to TRBD2 covers 7 bases. Trimming took 4 bases from V and 0 from J; bases not matched to a gene: 9. This CDR3 contains 16 residues. Germline V gene lookup returns CDR1 LGHNA and CDR2 YSLEER. In DNA, the CDR3 is TGCGCCAGCAGCCCGCGGCTAGCGGACACCTCCTACGAGCAGTACTTC. Its translation is CASSPRLADTSYEQYF.

This clonotype was seen more than once but under ten times. The chain employs TRBV5-1 and TRBJ2-7; the match to TRBD2 covers 10 bases. J was trimmed by 0 bases and V by 0 bases; bases with no gene match: 9. The CDR3 is 18 residues long. The germline CDR1 and CDR2 sequences are SGHRS and YFSETQ. CDR3 sequence (DNA): TGCGCCAGCAGCTTGGCCATGCTAGCGGGGGCCAACTCCTACGAGCAGTACTTC. This encodes CASSLAMLAGANSYEQYF. The full variable domain, completed using reference TRBV5-1 and TRBJ2-7, is KAGVTQTPRYLIKTRGQQVTLSCSPISGHRSVSWYQQTPGQGLQFLFEYFSETQRNKGNFPGRFSGRQFSNSRSEMNVSTLELGDSALYLCASSLAMLAGANSYEQYFGPGTRLTVT.

As regards this clonotype: Sequence at one end of the junction differs from germline and may be a read error. The rearrangement joins TRBV6-5 to TRBJ2-7; 7 bases are shared with TRBD1. Germline CDR1 and CDR2: MNHEY and SVGAGI. This CDR3 has 12 amino acids. The CDR3 nucleotides are TGTGCCAGCAGCCGCAGCTCCGGACAGGCGGTCTTC. Residues: CASSRSSGQAVF.

This clonotype has just a few counts. The chain recombines TRBV4-3 with TRBJ2-7, with D possibly TRBD2 on 6 matching bases. The germline CDR1 and CDR2 sequences are LGHNA and YSLEER. The CDR3 length is 16 residues. The V end was cut by 0 bases, the J end by 3 bases, with 15 bases between. The CDR3 loop reads CASSQEATSTDYEQYF. The CDR3 nucleotides read TGCGCCAGCAGCCAAGAAGCAACTAGCACCGACTACGAGCAGTACTTC.

In its sample, this clonotype was seen a few times. The V and J genes are TRBV10-3 and TRBJ2-7, with 7 positions matching TRBD1. This CDR3 has 14 residues. Germline V gives CDR1 ENHRY, CDR2 SYGVKD. Trimming removed 4 bases from V and 1 base from J; junction bases left unmatched: 4. CDR3 nucleotides: TGTGCCATCAGTGGTGAGACAGGGTCCTACGAGCAGTACTTC. This translates into CAISGETGSYEQYF.

This clonotype was recorded at least ten times. The V gene is TRBV6-5, the J gene TRBJ2-7, with a possible D match to TRBD2 (6 bases). Trimming cost V 0 bases and J 5 bases, with 11 bases left between them. CDR1 is MNHEY, CDR2 SVGAGI, per germline. CDR3 length: 14 residues. The CDR3 DNA reads as TGTGCCAGCAGTTACTCTGGCGGGATCCACGAGCAGTACTTC. The encoded protein is CASSYSGGIHEQYF.

This clonotype has at least ten counts. The V gene is TRBV6-2 or TRBV6-3, the J gene TRBJ2-7, with 7 bases matching TRBD1. Looked up from germline, CDR1 is MNHEY and CDR2 is SVGEGT. V was clipped by 5 bases and J by 2 bases; unmatched bases: 3. CDR3 length: 13 amino acids. The CDR3 DNA is TGTGCCAGCAGTCGACAGGGTACCTACGAGCAGTACTTC. This translates into CASSRQGTYEQYF.

This clonotype came up many times. This chain links TRBV7-2 with TRBJ2-1, with TRBD1 matching over 12 bases. The CDR3 has 15 amino acids. V lost 5 bases and J lost 8; bases outside the gene matches: 7. CDR1 and CDR2 from the germline V gene are SGHTA and FQGNSA. The CDR3 protein is CASSLGQGAQDEQFF. CDR3 coding DNA: TGTGCCAGCAGCCTGGGACAGGGGGCGCAAGATGAGCAGTTCTTC.

This clonotype was seen at least ten times. The gene calls are TRBV19 and TRBJ1-4; D perhaps matches TRBD1 (5 bases). Germline values: CDR1 LNHDA, CDR2 SQIVND (reference sequence). Trimming pared 3 bases from V and 0 bases from J, leaving 5 bases between. The CDR3 is made up of 14 amino acids. The CDR3 protein is CASSMTATNEKLFF. For the CDR3, the DNA is TGTGCCAGTAGTATGACAGCAACTAATGAAAAACTGTTTTTT. Filled out from reference TRBV19 and TRBJ1-4, the complete variable domain reads DGGITQSPKYLFRKEGQNVTLSCEQNLNHDAMYWYRQDPGQGLRLIYYSQIVNDFQKGDIAEGYSVSREKKESFPLTVTSAQKNPTAFYLCASSMTATNEKLFFGSGTQLSVL.

This chain connects TRBV20-1 to TRBJ1-6; D unresolved. The CDR3 has 19 residues. The V end was cut by 0 bases, the J end by 4 bases, with 22 bases between. CDR1 DFQATT and CDR2 SNEGSKA come from the germline V gene (reference sequence). The CDR3 sequence is CSAREHPLTWVGYNSPLHF. The DNA for the CDR3 is TGCAGTGCTAGAGAGCACCCTTTGACTTGGGTGGGATATAATTCACCCCTCCACTTT.

This rearrangement joins TRBV2 to TRBJ2-3, with D perhaps TRBD2 (5 bases). This CDR3 has 15 residues. V was trimmed by 11 bases and J by 2 bases, leaving 20 bases between them. Germline CDR1 is SNHLY and CDR2 is FYNNEI. This CDR3 is CAVTPEDSITDTQYF. The CDR3 DNA reads TGTGCCGTCACCCCCGAGGACTCGATCACAGATACGCAGTATTTT.

This clonotype has more than one count but fewer than ten. The chain employs TRBV28 and TRBJ2-3; D possibly corresponds to TRBD2 (7 bases). Germline V gives CDR1 MDHEN, CDR2 SYDVKM. Trimming stripped 7 bases from V and 5 bases from J, with 16 bases between. The CDR3 runs 14 residues. CDR3 nucleotides: TGTGCCAGCAAATGGGGGGGCAGTGGAGATACGCAGTATTTT. This encodes CASKWGGSGDTQYF.

This clonotype was picked up a small number of times. The V call is TRBV7-9, the J call TRBJ2-7, with D maybe TRBD2 (5 bases). Germline V gives CDR1 SEHNR, CDR2 FQNEAQ (reference sequence). This CDR3 is 14 amino acids long. V lost 5 bases to trimming and J lost 3 bases, with 14 bases between them. CDR3 amino acids: CASSGPLGIYEQYF. Written as DNA, the CDR3 is TGTGCCAGCAGCGGACCACTAGGGATCTACGAGCAGTACTTC. Filled out from reference TRBV7-9 and TRBJ2-7, the complete variable domain reads DTGVSQNPRHKITKRGQNVTFRCDPISEHNRLYWYRQTLGQGPEFLTYFQNEAQLEKSRLLSDRFSAERPKGSFSTLEIQRTEQGDSAMYLCASSGPLGIYEQYFGPGTRLTVT.

This clonotype occurred many times. This chain connects TRBV10-3 to TRBJ2-1; TRBD2 matches at 16 bases. The CDR3 totals 18 residues. The ends lost 2 bases at V and 5 bases at J; junction bases unmatched: 6. The V gene's germline CDR1 is ENHRY and CDR2 SYGVKD. As DNA, the CDR3 is TGTGCCATCAGTGAGACCGGGACTAGCGGGAGGGCGAACAATGAGCAGTTCTTC. This gives the protein CAISETGTSGRANNEQFF.

The V and J genes are TRBV5-4 and TRBJ2-2; 9 nucleotides align to TRBD2. Per the germline V gene, CDR1 is SGHNT and CDR2 is YYREEE (reference sequence). V lost 0 bases to trimming and J lost 8 bases; unmatched junction nucleotides: 5. The CDR3 has 15 amino acids. In DNA, the CDR3 is TGTGCCAGCAGCTTGGTTCTAGCGGGATCTGGGGAGCTGTTTTTT. Its protein is CASSLVLAGSGELFF. Combining the CDR3 with reference TRBV5-4 and TRBJ2-2 gives the whole variable domain ETGVTQSPTHLIKTRGQQVTLRCSSQSGHNTVSWYQQALGQGPQFIFQYYREEENGRGNFPPRFSGLQFPNYSSELNVNALELDDSALYLCASSLVLAGSGELFFGEGSRLTVL.

This clonotype was seen a few times. The gene calls are TRBV6-5 and TRBJ2-3; 9 bases match TRBD2. The V segment lost 7 bases and the J segment 4 bases; nucleotides outside the gene matches: 9. Germline V CDR1 and CDR2: MNHEY, SVGAGI. The CDR3 sequence is 15 residues long. CDR3 nucleotide sequence: TGTGCCAGCACCCGCGGGGGGGCTTGGTCAGATACGCAGTATTTT. Encoded protein: CASTRGGAWSDTQYF.

The chain carries TRBV7-3 and TRBJ2-1; D may be TRBD1 or TRBD2 (5 bases each). The germline V and J ends were trimmed by 5 bases and 0 bases, with 14 bases remaining between them. Germline loops: CDR1 SGHTA, CDR2 FQGTGA. The CDR3 runs 16 residues. The CDR3 sequence: CASSPFSGPSYNEQFF. The CDR3, as DNA: TGTGCCAGCAGCCCCTTCTCGGGGCCCTCCTACAATGAGCAGTTCTTC.

This clonotype was seen a few times. The chain combines TRBV29-1 with TRBJ1-2; D remains unclear. Germline CDR1 and CDR2: SQVTM and ANQGSEA. With 5 bases removed from V and 1 base from J, the gap between germline ends came to 8 bases. This CDR3 region has 12 residues. The CDR3 region is CSVSTLNYGYTF. The CDR3 coding sequence is TGCAGCGTTTCAACGCTTAACTATGGCTACACCTTC.